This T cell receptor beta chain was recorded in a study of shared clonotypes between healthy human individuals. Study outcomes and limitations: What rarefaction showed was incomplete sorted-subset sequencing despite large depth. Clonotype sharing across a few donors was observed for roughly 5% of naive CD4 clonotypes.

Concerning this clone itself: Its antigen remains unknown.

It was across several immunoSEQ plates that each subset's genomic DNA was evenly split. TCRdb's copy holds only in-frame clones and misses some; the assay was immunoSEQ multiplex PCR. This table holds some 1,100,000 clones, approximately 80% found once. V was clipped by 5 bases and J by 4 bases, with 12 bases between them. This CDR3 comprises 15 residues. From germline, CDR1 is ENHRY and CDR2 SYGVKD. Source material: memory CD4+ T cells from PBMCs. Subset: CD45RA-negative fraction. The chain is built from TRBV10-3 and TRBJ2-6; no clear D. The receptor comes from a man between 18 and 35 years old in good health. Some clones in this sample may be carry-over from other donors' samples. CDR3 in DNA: TGTGCCATCAGTTTCCCTGAAGGCGGGGCCAACGTCCTGACTTTC. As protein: CAISFPEGGANVLTF.